A selection of T cell receptor beta chains follows, all from one sample in a study of tumor-infiltrating lymphocytes in primary liver carcinoma. Via MiXCR, TCRdb re-called the multiplex PCR reads, giving one row per CDR3 protein. The sample holds around 170,000 distinct CDR3 sequences; 50% to 75% are singletons and the top ten take less than 75%. Material: peripheral blood. The receptor set was obtained from a man aged 40-49 years with primary liver carcinoma and hepatitis B virus infection. Each CDR3 is given with its conserved first and last residue. The D gene is left open where the match is weak. Size values are once, few and many counts, or a class for expanded clones, and some rows have none.

v_gene,abundance,d_gene,j_gene,CDR3nt,CDR3aa
TRBV29-1,few,TRBD1,TRBJ1-2,TGCAGCGTTAGGAGCACCGGGACAGGTGATGGCTACACCTTC,CSVRSTGTGDGYTF
TRBV4-2,-,-,TRBJ1-6,TGTGCCAGCAACCGCTTGGGCAGTGAGAATTCACCCCTCCACTTT,CASNRLGSENSPLHF
TRBV28,-,TRBD1,TRBJ2-4,TGTGCCAGCAGTTTAGACAGGGAGAACATTCAGTACTTC,CASSLDRENIQYF
TRBV6-1,-,-,TRBJ2-3,TGTGCCACCAAAGGGCGTCTCCCGCTCACAGATACGCAGTATTTT,CATKGRLPLTDTQYF
TRBV11-1,-,-,TRBJ2-7,TGTGCCTGCAGCTTAGCAGATAATACTGGACTCTCCGGCGAGCAGTACTTC,CACSLADNTGLSGEQYF
TRBV7-9,-,-,TRBJ1-5,TGTGCCAGCAGCAACGTGGACGGCAATCAGCCCCAGCATTTT,CASSNVDGNQPQHF
TRBV4-1,once,-,TRBJ2-1,TGCGCCAGCAGCCCCCTCCTTCTCGGAAGCTCCTACAATGAGCAGTTCTTC,CASSPLLLGSSYNEQFF
TRBV7-9,-,-,TRBJ1-4,TGTTCCAGCAGCTTAGGCGGGGCCGAAAATGAAAAACTGTTTTTT,CSSSLGGAENEKLFF
TRBV4-1,-,TRBD2,TRBJ2-5,TGCGCCAGCAGCCAGGGGGGGGGAATGGAGACCCGGTACTTC,CASSQGGGMETRYF
TRBV6-1,-,TRBD2,TRBJ2-7,TGTGCCAGCAGTGTATATAGGGGACTATCCTACGAGCAGTACTTC,CASSVYRGLSYEQYF
TRBV5-1,-,TRBD2,TRBJ2-7,TGCGCCAGCAGCCAAGCGGGAGTAATGATCGAGCAGTACTTC,CASSQAGVMIEQYF
TRBV29-1,-,-,TRBJ2-5,TGCAGCGTTTTATGGGGCGGGCCCCAAGAGACCCAGTACTTC,CSVLWGGPQETQYF
TRBV6-6,-,-,TRBJ1-2,TGTGCCAGCAGCGGACAGTGTGATGGCTACACCTTC,CASSGQCDGYTF
TRBV5-1,-,-,TRBJ2-1,TGCGCCAGCAGCTTGCGCCTAGGTAATGAGCAGTTCTTC,CASSLRLGNEQFF
TRBV4-2,-,-,TRBJ2-2,TGTGCCAGCGGCCAAGAAGAGGTCGGTACCGGGGAGCTGTTTTTT,CASGQEEVGTGELFF
TRBV11-1,many,-,TRBJ2-7,TGTGCCAGCAGCTCCTGGACCGGTGGGCCTGCCTACGAGCAGTACTTC,CASSSWTGGPAYEQYF
TRBV10-3,-,TRBD1,TRBJ1-1,TGTGCCATCAGTGAGTCGGGACAGGGGGGCACTGAAGCTTTCTTT,CAISESGQGGTEAFF
TRBV6-6,few,-,TRBJ2-5,TGTGCCAGCAGTTTTGAAGCGATAGAGACCCAGTACTTC,CASSFEAIETQYF
TRBV29-1,-,-,TRBJ2-6,TGCAGCGTTGAAGAGCGGGGGTGGAGGGGGGCCAACGCCCTGACTTTC,CSVEERGWRGANALTF
TRBV11-2,many,TRBD1,TRBJ2-7,TGTGCCAGCAGCTTAATAGACATGGGGACAGGGTATTCCTACGAGCAGTACTTC,CASSLIDMGTGYSYEQYF
TRBV11-2,many,TRBD1,TRBJ2-1,TGTGCCAGCAGCTTAGATCGTGCAGGGGGAACCTACAATGAGCAGTTCTTC,CASSLDRAGGTYNEQFF
TRBV11-2,many,TRBD2,TRBJ2-5,TGTGCCAGCAGCCACCTTCAGGGAGGGGAGACCCAGTACTTC,CASSHLQGGETQYF
TRBV28,-,TRBD1,TRBJ2-3,TGTGCCAGCGGTTCGGGACAGGGAACAGATACGCAGTATTTT,CASGSGQGTDTQYF
TRBV5-6,-,-,TRBJ2-7,TGTGCCAGCAGCCAGACAGGTTACGAGCAGTACTTC,CASSQTGYEQYF
TRBV5-6,-,-,TRBJ1-3,TGTGCCAGCAGCTTGTTAGGAGCCGGTTCCCTCTCTGGAAACACCATATATTTT,CASSLLGAGSLSGNTIYF
TRBV29-1,many,-,TRBJ2-1,TGCAGCGTTGCGGGGGCAAATGAGCAGTTCTTC,CSVAGANEQFF
TRBV29-1,-,-,TRBJ1-1,TGCAATGTTGGGGAGACCCCTCATGGGGCTTTCTTT,CNVGETPHGAFF
TRBV12-3/TRBV12-4,-,-,TRBJ2-1,TGTGCCAGCATATTAGGTCCCTACAATGAGCAGTTCTTC,CASILGPYNEQFF
TRBV5-5,-,-,TRBJ2-7,TGTGCCAACAGCTCCTCTTGGGAGCAGTATTTC,CANSSSWEQYF
TRBV6-5,-,TRBD2,TRBJ2-7,TGTGGCAGCAGCACTACTAGCGGGTTCGACTCCTACGAGCAGTACTTC,CGSSTTSGFDSYEQYF
TRBV12-3/TRBV12-4,once,-,TRBJ1-1,TGTGTCAGCAGACGACCGCTGAAAGACACTGAAGCTTTCTTT,CVSRRPLKDTEAFF
TRBV24-1,-,TRBD2,TRBJ2-3,TGTGCCACCAGTGATTTAGTTAGCGGGAGTACAGATACGCAGTATTTT,CATSDLVSGSTDTQYF
TRBV6-1,few,-,TRBJ2-1,TGTGCCAGCATTGACAATGAGCAGTTCTTC,CASIDNEQFF
TRBV6-5,few,-,TRBJ2-1,TGTGCCAGCAGGCCGGGACCCTACAATGAGCAGTTCTTC,CASRPGPYNEQFF
TRBV10-3,once,-,TRBJ2-3,TGTGCCATCAGTGAGTGGGCTGGAGATACGCAGTATTTT,CAISEWAGDTQYF
TRBV12-3/TRBV12-4,-,-,TRBJ2-7,TGTGCCAGCAGTTTAGCGGGGGCCCCCAACGAGCAGTACTTC,CASSLAGAPNEQYF
TRBV29-1,-,-,TRBJ1-5,TGCAGCGCGCAGGCTAGCAATCAGCCCCAGCATTTT,CSAQASNQPQHF